This T cell receptor beta chain was profiled in a study of T cell repertoires in cytomegalovirus infection (dated by TCRdb to about 2019). Background on the whole study: Alongside well-studied HLA-B-restricted epitopes, the peptide stimulations were aimed at recently identified HLA-C-restricted CMV epitopes, whose presentation resists viral immunomodulation. Donor HLA type was relevant to the analysis, because carriage of CMV infection together with the matching HLA type was indicated by public TCR beta signatures. The study at large found these results: In both this cohort and an independent cohort of several hundred donors, the cumulative frequency of public TCR beta family members distinguished carriers of CMV infection plus the relevant HLA type. In the ex vivo response, HLA-C-restricted CMV-specific TCR beta clonotypes were dominant, and in two of eight donors the single most frequent clonotype came from this HLA-C-restricted group.

Trimming takes 4 bases from V and 8 bases from J, and the germline ends sit 14 bases apart. The germline V gene encodes CDR1 LNHDA and CDR2 SQIVND (reference sequence). Reading from cysteine to phenylalanine, the CDR3 counts 13 amino acids. CDR3 DNA is the only sequence kept; it has 39 bases, read in frame from the first base. The sequencer was an Illumina HiSeq 1500. TCRdb reworked the public reads: Q25 trimming with fastp, MiXCR clone assembly, productive beta chains retained. Every entry covers one CDR3 protein and lists the most common genes and DNA from its rows. The sample table holds about 830,000 distinct CDR3 sequences, of which over 25% were seen once. 12% of the sample lies in the top ten. Taken with the paper, the label for treatment or condition translates to: in vitro stimulation with specific CMV peptide epitopes to enrich CMV-specific T cells. Remarks on this clonotype: Its antigen target is currently unknown. Per-base qualities were not stored, and no clone one base away is much larger.

The sample in question was cultured CD8+ T cells from PBMCs, obtained from culture after CMV antigen stimulation. This TCR derives from a human donor in good health (CMV status not recorded). Some clones in this sample may be carry-over from other donors' samples. The sequence links TRBV19 to TRBJ1-1, with the D gene uncertain. The DNA is as follows: TGTGCCAGTAGTACCCCTCGGCCCATGGAAGCTTTCTTT. It specifies CASSTPRPMEAFF.